The entry below gives a single T cell receptor (beta chain) sequence along with its context. Its target antigen remains unknown. No qualities accompany the bases; no much larger clone lies one base away. These data come from a study of blood T cell repertoires in COVID-19 (dated by TCRdb to between 2020 and 2021). About the investigation overall: Collaborator samples came from the United States, Italy and Spain and covered acute and convalescent phases of COVID-19. The repertoires were released in a freely available public database intended as a resource for research on the immune response to SARS-CoV-2. The material from the prospective study consisted of cDNA or gDNA derived from T cells, B-cell-depleted T cells, or PBMCs. The dataset comprised deeply sampled blood TCRbeta repertoires from subjects exposed to, actively infected with, or recovered from COVID-19. The samples were drawn from the first 160 participants of the ongoing ImmuneRACE study and from 1,254 subjects provided by 6 global collaborators. Where HLA class I and class II types were available, the types were taken from metadata supplied by the sample provider, not from assay-based typing. Sample metadata almost always included a de-identified subject ID, COVID-19 status, age in years and sex. Summary of the overall study and its limitations: How much clinical and demographic metadata was included differed by source and by participant, and the metadata was provided uncurated.

In Seattle, one collaborating source enrolled patients while the infection was active and tracked those patients longitudinally over the course of disease. Collaborating institutions collected whole blood in K2EDTA tubes following their own protocols. Collaborator samples were shipped for TCRbeta analysis as frozen whole blood, isolated PBMCs, or DNA extracted from either sample type. The immunoSEQ Assay, a bias-controlled multiplex PCR, was used to amplify TCRbeta CDR3 regions from genomic DNA. The study's own analysis went as follows. Within the assay, amplification of reference gene primers was used to estimate how many nucleated cells each sample contained. To quantify the absolute abundance of each unique TCRbeta CDR3 rearrangement, sequence reads were collapsed and filtered. For each sample, productive Simpson clonality was calculated as the square root of Simpson's diversity index across productive rearrangements. TCRdb mirrors the immuneACCESS table, restricted to in-frame sequences. Some clones are absent from its copies; in checked studies, under half trace to an unresolved V gene, and the reason for the others is unknown. That table gives V, J and clone size, and the DNA gave D and trimming. For this sample the table gives 150,000 to 180,000 clones, of which 70% to 85% were detected only once. The biggest ten clones account for over 0.55% of the sample.

Its CDR3 holds 11 amino acids, cysteine through phenylalanine. The sequence is cut down to CDR3 DNA, 33 bases in frame from base 1. Trimming leaves V shorter by 9 bases and J shorter by 14 bases, with the junction holding 12 bases beyond the gene matches. The germline V gene (reference sequence) specifies MNHNY as CDR1 and SVGAGI as CDR2. This chain is built from TRBV6-6 and TRBJ1-2, and 7 junctional nucleotides match TRBD1. The clonotype was recovered from a man aged 55 to 70 with COVID-19, enrolled during active disease. Input material: peripheral blood. This receptor has the CDR3 CASTGNRGPTF. The nucleotide sequence is given as TGTGCCAGTACCGGGAACAGGGGTCCAACCTTC.